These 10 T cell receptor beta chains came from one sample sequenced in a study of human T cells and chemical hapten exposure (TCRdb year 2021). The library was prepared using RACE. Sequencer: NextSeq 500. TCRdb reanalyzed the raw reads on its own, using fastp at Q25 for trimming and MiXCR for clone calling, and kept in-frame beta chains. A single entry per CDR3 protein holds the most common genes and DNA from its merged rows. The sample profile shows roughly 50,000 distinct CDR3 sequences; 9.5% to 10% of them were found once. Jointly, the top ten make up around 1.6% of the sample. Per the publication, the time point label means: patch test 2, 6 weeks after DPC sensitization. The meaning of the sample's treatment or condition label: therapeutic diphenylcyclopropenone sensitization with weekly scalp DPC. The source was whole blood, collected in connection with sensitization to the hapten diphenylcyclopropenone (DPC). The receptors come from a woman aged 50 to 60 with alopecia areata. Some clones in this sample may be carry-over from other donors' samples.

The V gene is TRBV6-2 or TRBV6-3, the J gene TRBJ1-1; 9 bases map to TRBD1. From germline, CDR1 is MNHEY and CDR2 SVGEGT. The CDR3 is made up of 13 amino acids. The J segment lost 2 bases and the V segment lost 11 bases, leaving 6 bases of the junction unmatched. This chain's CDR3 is CAANRGPNTEAFF. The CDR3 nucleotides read TGTGCCGCAAACAGGGGGCCAAACACTGAAGCTTTCTTT.

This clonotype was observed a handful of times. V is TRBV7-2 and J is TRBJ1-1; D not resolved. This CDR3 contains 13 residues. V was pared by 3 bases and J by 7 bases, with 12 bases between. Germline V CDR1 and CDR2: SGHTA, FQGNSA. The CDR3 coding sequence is TGTGCCAGCAGCTTTTTCGGGGTCGATGAAGCTTTCTTT. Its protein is CASSFFGVDEAFF.

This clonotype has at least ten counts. The chain's CDR3 is CASSPRAVYTEAFF. Written as DNA, the CDR3 is TGTGCCAGCTCACCAAGAGCAGTGTACACTGAAGCTTTCTTT. The chain employs TRBV18 and TRBJ1-1, with D uncertain. Trimming cost V 2 bases and J 3 bases, with 10 bases left between them. The germline V gene encodes CDR1 KGHSH and CDR2 LQKENI. The CDR3 spans 14 residues.

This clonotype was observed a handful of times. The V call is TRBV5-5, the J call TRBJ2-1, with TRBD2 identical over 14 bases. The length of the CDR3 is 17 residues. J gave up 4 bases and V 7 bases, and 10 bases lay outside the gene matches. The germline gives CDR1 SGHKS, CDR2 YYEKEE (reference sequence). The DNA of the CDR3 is TGTGCCAGCCTGACTAGCGGGAGGGCCATGAGTTACAATGAGCAGTTCTTC. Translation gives CASLTSGRAMSYNEQFF.

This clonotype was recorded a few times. The CDR3 DNA sequence: TGCGCCAGCAGCCAAGATCTCCCAGGGGGAGTCACTGAAGCTTTCTTT. Translation: CASSQDLPGGVTEAFF. The chain couples TRBV4-3 to TRBJ1-1; 7 bases line up with TRBD1. There are 16 residues in the CDR3. In germline, CDR1 is LGHNA, CDR2 YSLEER. The V segment lost 0 bases and the J segment 4 bases; nucleotides outside the gene matches: 8.

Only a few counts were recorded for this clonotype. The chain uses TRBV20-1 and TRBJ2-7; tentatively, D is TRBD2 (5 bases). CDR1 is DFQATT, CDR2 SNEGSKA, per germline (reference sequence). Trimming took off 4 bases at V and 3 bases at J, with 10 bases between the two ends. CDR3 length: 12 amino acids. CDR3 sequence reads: CSAKARDYEQYF. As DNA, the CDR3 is TGCAGTGCTAAAGCGAGGGACTACGAGCAGTACTTC.

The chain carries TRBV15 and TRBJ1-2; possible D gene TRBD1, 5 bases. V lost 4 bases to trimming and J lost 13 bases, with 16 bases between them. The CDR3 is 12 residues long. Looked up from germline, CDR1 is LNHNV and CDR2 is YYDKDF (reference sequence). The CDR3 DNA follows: TGTGCCACCAGCAATAAATGGGACCTCCTCACCTTC. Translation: CATSNKWDLLTF.

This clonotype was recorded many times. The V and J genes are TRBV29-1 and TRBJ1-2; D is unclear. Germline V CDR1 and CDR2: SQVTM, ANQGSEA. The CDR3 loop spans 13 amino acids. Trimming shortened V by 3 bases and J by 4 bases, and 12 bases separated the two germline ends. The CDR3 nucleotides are TGCAGCGTTGACCCGCAACCTGGCTATGGCTACACCTTC. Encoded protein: CSVDPQPGYGYTF.

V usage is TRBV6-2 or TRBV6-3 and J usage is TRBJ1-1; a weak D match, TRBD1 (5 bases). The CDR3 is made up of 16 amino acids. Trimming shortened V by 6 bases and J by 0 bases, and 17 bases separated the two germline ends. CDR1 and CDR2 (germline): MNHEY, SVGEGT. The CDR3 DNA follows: TGTGCCAGCAGCCCTACTGGGGGTTATGTGAACACTGAAGCTTTCTTT. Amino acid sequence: CASSPTGGYVNTEAFF.

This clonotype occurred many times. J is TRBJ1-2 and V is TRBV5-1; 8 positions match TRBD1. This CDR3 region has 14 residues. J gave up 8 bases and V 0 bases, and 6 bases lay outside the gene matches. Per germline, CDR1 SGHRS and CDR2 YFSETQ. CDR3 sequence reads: CASSLEGRGRGYTF. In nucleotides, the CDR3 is TGCGCCAGCAGCTTGGAGGGCAGGGGGCGCGGCTACACCTTC.